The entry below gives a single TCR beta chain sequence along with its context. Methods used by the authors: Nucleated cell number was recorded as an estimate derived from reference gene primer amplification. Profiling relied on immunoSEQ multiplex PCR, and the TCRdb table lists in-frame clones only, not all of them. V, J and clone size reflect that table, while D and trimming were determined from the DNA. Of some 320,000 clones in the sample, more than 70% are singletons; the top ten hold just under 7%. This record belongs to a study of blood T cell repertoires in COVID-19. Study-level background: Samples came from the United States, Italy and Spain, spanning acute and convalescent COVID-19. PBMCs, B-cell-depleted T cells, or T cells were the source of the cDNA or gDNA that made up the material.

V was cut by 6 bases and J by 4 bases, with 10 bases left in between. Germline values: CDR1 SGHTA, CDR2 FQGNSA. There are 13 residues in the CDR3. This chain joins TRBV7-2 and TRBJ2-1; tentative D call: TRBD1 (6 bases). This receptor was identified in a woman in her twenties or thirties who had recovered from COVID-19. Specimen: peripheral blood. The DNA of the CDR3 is TGTGCCAGCAGGCCGGACAGATACAATGAGCAGTTCTTC. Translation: CASRPDRYNEQFF.